The 4 T cell receptor beta chains listed next were all sequenced from one sample in a study of beta chain features in type 1 diabetes. Expressed TCRB transcripts were sequenced because the isolated RNA had all been reverse transcribed beforehand. Sequencing was performed with immunoSEQ multiplex PCR; in TCRdb, only in-frame clones are kept and a portion is missing. The sample holds 250,000 or so clones, 25% to 35% seen once. Sequenced sample: central memory CD4+ T cells from blood. The receptors derive from a man between 25 and 39 years old in good health.

This clone was counted a few times. V usage is TRBV2 and J usage is TRBJ2-7, with D possibly being TRBD2 (6 bases). Germline V gene sequence: CDR1 SNHLY, CDR2 FYNNEI. V was clipped by 3 bases and J by 2 bases, with 11 bases between them. The CDR3 runs to 14 residues. The CDR3 DNA is TGTGCCAGCAGTGACGGAGCGGGCACCTACGAGCAGTACTTC. Protein: CASSDGAGTYEQYF.

This chain joins TRBV9 and TRBJ2-7, with D perhaps given as TRBD1 or TRBD2 (5 bases each). This CDR3 spans 14 amino acids. Between the trimmed V and J ends, which lost 0 bases and 5 bases, there was a span of 12 bases. Germline lookup yields CDR1 SGDLS and CDR2 YYNGEE. CDR3 sequence reads: CASSVGGRDHEQYF. The CDR3 nucleotides are TGTGCCAGCAGCGTAGGCGGCAGGGACCACGAGCAGTACTTC. The whole variable domain, filled in from reference TRBV9 and TRBJ2-7, reads DSGVTQTPKHLITATGQRVTLRCSPRSGDLSVYWYQQSLDQGLQFLIQYYNGEERAKGNILERFSAQQFPDLHSELNLSSLELGDSALYFCASSVGGRDHEQYFGPGTRLTVT.

The V call is TRBV30, the J call TRBJ2-1; D call uncertain. The V and J ends lost 3 bases and 6 bases respectively, with 18 bases between them. Germline V gene data show CDR1 as GTSNPN and CDR2 as SVGIG (reference sequence). CDR3 length: 15 amino acids. This chain's CDR3 is CAWRRSPRKGNEQFF. CDR3 DNA sequence: TGTGCCTGGAGAAGGAGCCCCCGGAAGGGCAATGAGCAGTTCTTC.

The V gene is TRBV9, the J gene TRBJ2-1, with 8 nucleotides matching TRBD2. The CDR3 loop spans 16 amino acids. The germline gives CDR1 SGDLS, CDR2 YYNGEE. After removal of 0 bases from V and 2 bases from J, the junction contained 4 bases not matched to a gene. The CDR3 bases are TGTGCCAGCAGCGTAGCTGGGACTAGTACCTACAATGAGCAGTTCTTC. This sequence encodes CASSVAGTSTYNEQFF.